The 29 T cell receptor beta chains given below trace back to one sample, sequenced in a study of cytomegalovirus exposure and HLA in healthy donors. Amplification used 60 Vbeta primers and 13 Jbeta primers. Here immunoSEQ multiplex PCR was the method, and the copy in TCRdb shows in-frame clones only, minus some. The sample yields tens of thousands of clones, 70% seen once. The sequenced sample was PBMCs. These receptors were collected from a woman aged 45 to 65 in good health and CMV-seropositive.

The CDR3 bases are TGTGCCAGCAGCCCTGGGGCAGGGCGTAATGAAAAACTGTTTTTT. Translated, it gives CASSPGAGRNEKLFF. The V gene is TRBV5-6, the J gene TRBJ1-4; D may be TRBD1 (5 bases). Germline V gene sequence: CDR1 SGHDT, CDR2 YYEEEE. The CDR3 is 15 amino acids. Trimming left V 4 bases short and J 4 bases short, with 14 bases between. Drawing the rest from reference TRBV5-6 and TRBJ1-4, the complete variable domain is DAGVTQSPTHLIKTRGQQVTLRCSPKSGHDTVSWYQQALGQGPQFIFQYYEEEERQRGNFPDRFSGHQFPNYSSELNVNALLLGDSALYLCASSPGAGRNEKLFFGSGTQLSVL.

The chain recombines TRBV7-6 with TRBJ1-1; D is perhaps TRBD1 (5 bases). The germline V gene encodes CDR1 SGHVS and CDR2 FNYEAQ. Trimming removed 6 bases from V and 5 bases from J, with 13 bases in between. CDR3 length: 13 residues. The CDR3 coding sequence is TGTGCCAGCAGTTTTAATCAGGGTACTGAAGCTTTCTTT. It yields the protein CASSFNQGTEAFF.

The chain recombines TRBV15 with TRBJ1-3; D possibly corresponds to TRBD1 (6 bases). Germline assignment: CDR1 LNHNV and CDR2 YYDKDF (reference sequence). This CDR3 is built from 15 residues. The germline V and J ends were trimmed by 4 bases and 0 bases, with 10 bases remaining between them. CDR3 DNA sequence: TGTGCCACCAGCATCGGACAGTCCTCTGGAAACACCATATATTTT. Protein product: CATSIGQSSGNTIYF.

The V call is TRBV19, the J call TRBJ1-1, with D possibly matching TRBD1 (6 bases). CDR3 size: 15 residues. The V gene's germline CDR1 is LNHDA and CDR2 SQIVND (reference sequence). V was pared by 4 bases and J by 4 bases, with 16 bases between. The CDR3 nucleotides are TGTGCCAGTAGTAAACGGGGGGCGAGCGGCACTGAAGCTTTCTTT. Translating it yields CASSKRGASGTEAFF.

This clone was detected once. In nucleotides, the CDR3 is TGCGCCAGCAGCAAACAGGGGGCGGGCCGAGGGGAGACCCAGTACTTC. It encodes CASSKQGAGRGETQYF. V and J are TRBV5-1 and TRBJ2-5, with 9 nucleotides matching TRBD1. Germline V CDR1 and CDR2: SGHRS, YFSETQ. The CDR3 has 16 amino acids. J was trimmed by 5 bases and V by 4 bases; bases with no gene match: 12.

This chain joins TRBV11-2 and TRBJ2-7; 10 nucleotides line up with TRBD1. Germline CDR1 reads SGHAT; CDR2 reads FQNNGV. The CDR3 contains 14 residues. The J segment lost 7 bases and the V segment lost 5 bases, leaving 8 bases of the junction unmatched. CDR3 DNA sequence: TGTGCCAGCAGCGACCGGGACAGGGGAAGTGAGCAGTACTTC. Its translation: CASSDRDRGSEQYF.

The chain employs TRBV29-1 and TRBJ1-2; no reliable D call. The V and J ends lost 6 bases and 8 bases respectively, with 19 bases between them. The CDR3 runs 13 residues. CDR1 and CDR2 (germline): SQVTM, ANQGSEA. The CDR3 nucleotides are TGCAGCGTACTCCTCGTCCCGGCGGTCGGCTACACCTTC. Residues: CSVLLVPAVGYTF.

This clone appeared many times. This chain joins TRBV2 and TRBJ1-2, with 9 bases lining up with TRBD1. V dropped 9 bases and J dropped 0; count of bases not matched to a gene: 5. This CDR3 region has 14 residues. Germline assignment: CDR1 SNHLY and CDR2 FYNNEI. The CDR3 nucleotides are TGTGCCAGTCCCGGGACAGGGTCTAACTATGGCTACACCTTC. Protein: CASPGTGSNYGYTF.

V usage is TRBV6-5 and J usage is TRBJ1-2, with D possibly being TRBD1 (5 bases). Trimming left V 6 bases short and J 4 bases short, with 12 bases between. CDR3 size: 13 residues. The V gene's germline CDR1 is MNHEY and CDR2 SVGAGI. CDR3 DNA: TGTGCCAGCAGCCCGACAGAATCCTATGGCTACACCTTC. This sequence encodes CASSPTESYGYTF.

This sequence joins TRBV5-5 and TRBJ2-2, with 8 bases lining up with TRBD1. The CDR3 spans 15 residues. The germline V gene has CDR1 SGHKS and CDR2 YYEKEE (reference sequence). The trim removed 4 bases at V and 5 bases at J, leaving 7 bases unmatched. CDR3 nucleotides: TGTGCCAGCAGCCGAAACCAGGGGGCTACCGGGGAGCTGTTTTTT. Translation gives CASSRNQGATGELFF.

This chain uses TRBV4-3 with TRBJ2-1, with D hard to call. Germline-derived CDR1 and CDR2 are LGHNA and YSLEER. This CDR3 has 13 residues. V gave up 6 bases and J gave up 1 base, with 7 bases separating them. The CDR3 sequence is CASSYNSYNEQFF. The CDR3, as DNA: TGCGCCAGCAGTTACAATTCCTACAATGAGCAGTTCTTC.

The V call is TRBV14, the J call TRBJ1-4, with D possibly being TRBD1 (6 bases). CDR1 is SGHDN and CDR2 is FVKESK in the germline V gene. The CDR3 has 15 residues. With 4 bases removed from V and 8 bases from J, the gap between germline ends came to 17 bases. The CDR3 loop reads CASSPISWTVEKLFF. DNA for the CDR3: TGTGCCAGCAGCCCCATATCCTGGACAGTCGAAAAACTGTTTTTT.

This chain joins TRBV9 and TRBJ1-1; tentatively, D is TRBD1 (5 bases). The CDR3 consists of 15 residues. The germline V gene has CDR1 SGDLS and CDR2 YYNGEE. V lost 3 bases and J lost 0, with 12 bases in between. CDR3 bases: TGTGCCAGCAGCGCTAGGGGTAGCTTGAACACTGAAGCTTTCTTT. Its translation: CASSARGSLNTEAFF.

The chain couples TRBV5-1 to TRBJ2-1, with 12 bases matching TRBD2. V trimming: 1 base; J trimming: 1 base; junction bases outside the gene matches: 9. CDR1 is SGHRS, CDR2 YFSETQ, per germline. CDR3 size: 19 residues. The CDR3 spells CASSLQRLAGVWSYNEQFF. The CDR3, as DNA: TGCGCCAGCAGCTTGCAGAGACTAGCGGGGGTGTGGTCCTACAATGAGCAGTTCTTC.

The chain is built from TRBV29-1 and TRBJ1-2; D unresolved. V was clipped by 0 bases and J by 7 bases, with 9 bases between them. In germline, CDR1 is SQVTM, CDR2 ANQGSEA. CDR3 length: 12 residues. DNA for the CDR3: TGCAGCGTTGAAGATCACGGCGGTGGCTACACCTTC. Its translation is CSVEDHGGGYTF.

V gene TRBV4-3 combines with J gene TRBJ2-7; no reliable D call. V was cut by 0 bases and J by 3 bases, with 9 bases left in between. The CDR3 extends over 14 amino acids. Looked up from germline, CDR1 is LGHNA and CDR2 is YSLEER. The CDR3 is CASSQDEGGYEQYF. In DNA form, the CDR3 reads TGCGCCAGCAGCCAAGATGAAGGCGGCTACGAGCAGTACTTC.

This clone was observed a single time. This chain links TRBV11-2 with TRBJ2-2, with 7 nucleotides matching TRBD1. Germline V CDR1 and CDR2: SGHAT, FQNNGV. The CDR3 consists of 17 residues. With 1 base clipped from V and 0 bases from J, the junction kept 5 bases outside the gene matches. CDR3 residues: CASSLARTGPNTGELFF. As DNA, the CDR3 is TGTGCCAGCAGCTTAGCCAGGACAGGCCCGAACACCGGGGAGCTGTTTTTT.

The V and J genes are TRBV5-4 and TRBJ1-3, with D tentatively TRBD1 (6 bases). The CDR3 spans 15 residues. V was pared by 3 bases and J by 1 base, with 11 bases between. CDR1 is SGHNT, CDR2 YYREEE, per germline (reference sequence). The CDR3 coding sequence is TGTGCCAGCAGCTCTCAGGGGATATCTGGAAACACCATATATTTT. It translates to CASSSQGISGNTIYF.

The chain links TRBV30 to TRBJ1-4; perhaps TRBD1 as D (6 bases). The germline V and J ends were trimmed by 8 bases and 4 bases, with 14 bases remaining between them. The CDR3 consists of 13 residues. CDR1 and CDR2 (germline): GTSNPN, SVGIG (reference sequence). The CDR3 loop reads CATTGISNEKLFF. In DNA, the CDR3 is TGTGCCACAACAGGGATCAGTAATGAAAAACTGTTTTTT.

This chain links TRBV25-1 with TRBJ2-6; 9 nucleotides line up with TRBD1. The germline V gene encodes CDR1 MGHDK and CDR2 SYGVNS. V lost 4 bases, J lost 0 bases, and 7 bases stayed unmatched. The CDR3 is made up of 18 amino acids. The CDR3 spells CASSARQGGSSGANVLTF. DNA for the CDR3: TGTGCCAGCAGTGCCCGACAGGGGGGAAGCTCTGGGGCCAACGTCCTGACTTTC. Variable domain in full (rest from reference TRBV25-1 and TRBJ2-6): EADIYQTPRYLVIGTGKKITLECSQTMGHDKMYWYQQDPGMELHLIHYSYGVNSTEKGDLSSESTVSRIRTEHFPLTLESARPSHTSQYLCASSARQGGSSGANVLTFGAGSRLTVL.

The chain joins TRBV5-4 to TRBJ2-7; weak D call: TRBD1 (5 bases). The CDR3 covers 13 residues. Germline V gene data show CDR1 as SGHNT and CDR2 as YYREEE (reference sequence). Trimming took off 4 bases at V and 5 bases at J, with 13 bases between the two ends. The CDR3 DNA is TGTGCCAGCAGCGGAACAGGAGTCCACGAGCAGTACTTC. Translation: CASSGTGVHEQYF. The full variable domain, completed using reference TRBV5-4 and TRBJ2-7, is ETGVTQSPTHLIKTRGQQVTLRCSSQSGHNTVSWYQQALGQGPQFIFQYYREEENGRGNFPPRFSGLQFPNYSSELNVNALELDDSALYLCASSGTGVHEQYFGPGTRLTVT.

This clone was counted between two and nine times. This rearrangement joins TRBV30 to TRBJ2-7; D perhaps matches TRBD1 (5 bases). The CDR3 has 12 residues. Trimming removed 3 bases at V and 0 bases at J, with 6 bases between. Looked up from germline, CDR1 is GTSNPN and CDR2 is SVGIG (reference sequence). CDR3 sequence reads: CAWSRDSYEQYF. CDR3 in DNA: TGTGCCTGGAGCAGGGACTCCTACGAGCAGTACTTC. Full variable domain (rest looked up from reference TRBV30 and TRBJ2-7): SQTIHQWPATLVQPVGSPLSLECTVEGTSNPNLYWYRQAAGRGLQLLFYSVGIGQISSEVPQNLSASRPQDRQFILSSKKLLLSDSGFYLCAWSRDSYEQYFGPGTRLTVT.

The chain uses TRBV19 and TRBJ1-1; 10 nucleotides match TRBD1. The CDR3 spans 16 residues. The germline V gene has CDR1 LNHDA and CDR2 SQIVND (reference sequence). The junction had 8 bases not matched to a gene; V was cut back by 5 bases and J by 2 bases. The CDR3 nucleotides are TGTGCCAGTAGTGGGACAGGGGCGAGCCCCAACACTGAAGCTTTCTTT. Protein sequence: CASSGTGASPNTEAFF. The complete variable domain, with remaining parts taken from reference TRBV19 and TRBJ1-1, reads DGGITQSPKYLFRKEGQNVTLSCEQNLNHDAMYWYRQDPGQGLRLIYYSQIVNDFQKGDIAEGYSVSREKKESFPLTVTSAQKNPTAFYLCASSGTGASPNTEAFFGQGTRLTVV.

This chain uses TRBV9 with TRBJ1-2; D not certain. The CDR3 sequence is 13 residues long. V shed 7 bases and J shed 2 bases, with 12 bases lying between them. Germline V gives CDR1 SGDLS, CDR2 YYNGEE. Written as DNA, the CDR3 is TGTGCCAGCTCGCGACAAGACAACTATGGCTACACCTTC. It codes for CASSRQDNYGYTF.

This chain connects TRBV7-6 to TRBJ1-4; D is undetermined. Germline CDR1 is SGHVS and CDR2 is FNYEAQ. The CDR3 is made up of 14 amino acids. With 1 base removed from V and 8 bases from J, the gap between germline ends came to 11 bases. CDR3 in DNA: TGTGCCAGCAGCTTAGGAGGGTCTGAGGAAAAACTGTTTTTT. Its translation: CASSLGGSEEKLFF.

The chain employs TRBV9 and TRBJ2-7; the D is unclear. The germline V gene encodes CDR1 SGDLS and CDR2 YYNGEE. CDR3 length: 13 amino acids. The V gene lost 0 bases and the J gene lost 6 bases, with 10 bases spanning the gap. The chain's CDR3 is CASSVVEFGEQYF. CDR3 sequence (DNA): TGTGCCAGCAGCGTAGTTGAGTTTGGCGAGCAGTACTTC. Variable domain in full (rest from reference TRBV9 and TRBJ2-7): DSGVTQTPKHLITATGQRVTLRCSPRSGDLSVYWYQQSLDQGLQFLIQYYNGEERAKGNILERFSAQQFPDLHSELNLSSLELGDSALYFCASSVVEFGEQYFGPGTRLTVT.

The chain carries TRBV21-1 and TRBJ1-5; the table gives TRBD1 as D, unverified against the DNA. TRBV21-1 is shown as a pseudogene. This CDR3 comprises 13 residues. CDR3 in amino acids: CASSRQGNQPQHF. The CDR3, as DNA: TGTGCCAGCAGCAGACAGGGGAATCAGCCCCAGCATTTT.

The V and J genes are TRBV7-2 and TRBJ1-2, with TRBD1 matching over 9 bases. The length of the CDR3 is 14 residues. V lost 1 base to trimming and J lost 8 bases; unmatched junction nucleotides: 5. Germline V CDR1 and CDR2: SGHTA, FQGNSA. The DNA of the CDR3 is TGTGCCAGCAGCTTAGAGGGACAGGGTGTGGGCTACACCTTC. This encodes CASSLEGQGVGYTF.

The CDR3 bases are TGCGCCAGCAGCCAAGATAGAGGACAAGAGACCCAGTACTTC. This gives the protein CASSQDRGQETQYF. The chain is built from TRBV4-1 and TRBJ2-5; D not resolved. Trimming stripped 0 bases from V and 2 bases from J, with 7 bases between. The CDR3 length is 14 residues. Germline lookup yields CDR1 MGHRA and CDR2 YSYEKL.